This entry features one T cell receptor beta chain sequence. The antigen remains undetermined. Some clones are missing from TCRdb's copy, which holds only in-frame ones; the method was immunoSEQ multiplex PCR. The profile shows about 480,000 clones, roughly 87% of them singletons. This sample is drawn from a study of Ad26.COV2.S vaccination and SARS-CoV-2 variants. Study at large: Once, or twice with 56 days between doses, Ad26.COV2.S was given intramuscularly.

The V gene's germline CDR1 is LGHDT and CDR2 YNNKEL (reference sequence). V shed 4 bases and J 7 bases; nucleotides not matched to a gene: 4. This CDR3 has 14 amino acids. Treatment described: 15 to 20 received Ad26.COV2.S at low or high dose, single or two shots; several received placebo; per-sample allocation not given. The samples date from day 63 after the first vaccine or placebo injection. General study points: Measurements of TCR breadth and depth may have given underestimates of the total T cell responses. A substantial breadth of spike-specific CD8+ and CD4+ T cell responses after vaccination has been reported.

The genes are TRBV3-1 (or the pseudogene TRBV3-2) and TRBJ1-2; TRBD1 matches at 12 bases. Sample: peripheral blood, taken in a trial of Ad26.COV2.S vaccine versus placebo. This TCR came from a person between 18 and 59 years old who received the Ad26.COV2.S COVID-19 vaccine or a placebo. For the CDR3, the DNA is TGTGCCAGCAGCCCGGGACAGGGGGCCTTTGGCTACACCTTC. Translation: CASSPGQGAFGYTF.